This T cell receptor beta chain was identified during a study of cytotoxic CD8 clonotypes in ibrutinib-treated CLL. Trimming left V 7 bases short and J 7 bases short, with 26 bases between. From germline, CDR1 is LGHNT and CDR2 FRNRAP. CDR3 length: 18 residues. Using immunoSEQ multiplex PCR, the repertoire was profiled, and TCRdb retains in-frame clones only, with some absent. Among about 270,000 clones listed, roughly 76% were seen once. The receptor comes from a human donor with chronic lymphocytic leukemia. The chain joins TRBV12-5 to TRBJ1-6; tentative D call: TRBD1 (6 bases). The source material was PBMCs, sampled at disease progression, from a patient treated with ibrutinib. In DNA, the CDR3 is TGTGCTAGTGCCCCCCGGGGGCGTTTCCTCATTTGGAATTCACCCCTCCACTTT. Translated: CASAPRGRFLIWNSPLHF.